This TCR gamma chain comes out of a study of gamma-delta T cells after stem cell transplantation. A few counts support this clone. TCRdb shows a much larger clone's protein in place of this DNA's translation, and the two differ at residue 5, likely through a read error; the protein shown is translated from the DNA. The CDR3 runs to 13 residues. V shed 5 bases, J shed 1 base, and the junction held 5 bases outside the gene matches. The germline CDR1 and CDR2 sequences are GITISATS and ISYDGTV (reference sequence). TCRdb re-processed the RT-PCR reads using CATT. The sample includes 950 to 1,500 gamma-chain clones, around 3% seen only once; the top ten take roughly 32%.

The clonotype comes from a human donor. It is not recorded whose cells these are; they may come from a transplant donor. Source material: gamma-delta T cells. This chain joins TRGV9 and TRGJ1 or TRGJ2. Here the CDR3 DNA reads TGTGCCTTGTGGGTGGCCAATTATTATAAGAAACTCTTT. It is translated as CALWVANYYKKLF.